This is a list of T cell receptor beta chains from one sample in a study of blood T cell repertoires in COVID-19. Data came from immunoSEQ multiplex PCR; TCRdb stores just in-frame clones and leaves some out. The data show about 210,000 clones, about 80% seen once. Sequencing was done on a sample of peripheral blood. These receptors were obtained from a woman aged 40-49 years with active or convalescent COVID-19. The CDR3 runs from the conserved cysteine through the conserved F or W. A D gene is named only where the DNA matches it firmly. Some rows mark clone size as missing; the rest say once, few, many or name a class of expanded clone.

cdr3_aa | cdr3_nt | j_call | d_call | clone_size | v_call
CASSQGTNGYTF | TGTGCCAGCAGCCAAGGGACAAACGGCTACACCTTC | TRBJ1-2 | . | . | TRBV3-1/TRBV3-2
CASRTGGNTDTQYF | TGTGCCAGCAGGACAGGGGGCAACACAGATACGCAGTATTTT | TRBJ2-3 | TRBD1 | . | TRBV7-9
CSASGTGVEGYTF | TGCAGTGCAAGTGGGACAGGGGTTGAAGGCTACACCTTC | TRBJ1-2 | TRBD1 | few | TRBV20-1
CASSDQGGDEQFF | TGCGCCAGCAGCGATCAGGGGGGCGATGAGCAGTTCTTC | TRBJ2-1 | . | . | TRBV5-1
CASTLLAGGGETQYF | TGTGCCAGTACCTTACTAGCGGGAGGTGGAGAGACCCAGTACTTC | TRBJ2-5 | TRBD2 | few | TRBV3-1/TRBV3-2
CASSVTGLGGYTF | TGTGCCAGCTCAGTCACAGGGTTGGGTGGCTACACCTTC | TRBJ1-2 | . | . | TRBV18
CASSVLWSLSDQETQYF | TGTGCCAGCAGCGTATTGTGGTCTCTGTCAGACCAAGAGACCCAGTACTTC | TRBJ2-5 | . | once | TRBV5-4
CASSSEQGAYGSPLHF | TGTGCCAGCAGCTCCGAACAGGGGGCTTACGGTTCACCCCTCCACTTT | TRBJ1-6 | TRBD1 | . | TRBV7-2
CASSPASGRSYEQYF | TGCGCCAGCAGCCCGGCGAGCGGGAGGTCCTACGAGCAGTACTTC | TRBJ2-7 | TRBD2 | . | TRBV10-1
CASSPPGGTLSSYEQYF | TGCGCCAGCAGCCCCCCGGGGGGGACCCTAAGCTCCTACGAGCAGTACTTC | TRBJ2-7 | TRBD2 | . | TRBV5-1
CASSLGVGNTIYF | TGTGCCAGCAGCCTAGGGGTTGGAAACACCATATATTTT | TRBJ1-3 | . | few | TRBV2
CASSLALGTDTQYF | TGTGCCAGCAGCTTGGCCCTAGGTACAGATACGCAGTATTTT | TRBJ2-3 | . | . | TRBV5-4
CASSLAMDRDTEAFF | TGTGCCAGCAGCTTAGCCATGGACAGGGACACTGAAGCTTTCTTT | TRBJ1-1 | TRBD1 | . | TRBV11-3
CASQRGTGGYSNQPQHF | TGTGCCAGCCAAAGGGGGACAGGGGGTTATAGCAATCAGCCCCAGCATTTT | TRBJ1-5 | TRBD1 | . | TRBV19
CASGKLAGTNEQFF | TGTGCCAGCGGTAAACTAGCGGGGACCAATGAGCAGTTCTTC | TRBJ2-1 | TRBD2 | . | TRBV6-5
CASRTGTGTYEQYF | TGCGCCAGCAGAACCGGGACAGGGACCTACGAGCAGTACTTC | TRBJ2-7 | TRBD1 | . | TRBV10-1
CSASPPWQGNLGGYTF | TGCAGTGCTAGTCCACCGTGGCAGGGTAATCTTGGGGGCTACACCTTC | TRBJ1-2 | . | . | TRBV20-1
CASSSDRGLYEQYF | TGTGCCAGCAGTTCGGACAGGGGGCTCTACGAGCAGTACTTC | TRBJ2-7 | TRBD1 | . | TRBV27
CASSLTLRQGAEAFF | TGTGCCAGCAGCCTCACGCTTCGACAGGGCGCCGAAGCTTTCTTT | TRBJ1-1 | TRBD1 | . | TRBV5-5
CASSQQTGGTEAFF | TGCGCCAGCAGCCAACAGACAGGGGGCACTGAAGCTTTCTTT | TRBJ1-1 | TRBD1 | . | TRBV4-3
CAISENRGIAETQYF | TGTGCCATCAGTGAGAACAGGGGAATTGCAGAGACCCAGTACTTC | TRBJ2-5 | TRBD1 | . | TRBV10-3
CASSPQSAGGRDGYTF | TGTGCCAGCAGCCCACAATCGGCAGGGGGTCGCGATGGCTACACCTTC | TRBJ1-2 | TRBD1 | . | TRBV28
CASSLGAGLSNQPQHF | TGTGCCAGCAGCCTCGGAGCAGGGCTTAGCAATCAGCCCCAGCATTTT | TRBJ1-5 | . | . | TRBV3-1/TRBV3-2
CSVETSGLYEQYF | TGCAGCGTTGAGACTAGCGGACTATACGAGCAGTACTTC | TRBJ2-7 | TRBD2 | many | TRBV29-1
CASSQVPGSGRIHEQFF | TGCGCCAGCAGCCAAGTCCCGGGTAGCGGGAGGATCCATGAGCAGTTCTTC | TRBJ2-1 | TRBD2 | . | TRBV4-1
CASSLYFGAKNIQYF | TGTGCCAGCAGTTTGTACTTTGGAGCCAAAAACATTCAGTACTTC | TRBJ2-4 | . | . | TRBV28
CSVEGSGLGSPLHF | TGCAGCGTTGAAGGGTCAGGCCTTGGATCACCCCTCCACTTT | TRBJ1-6 | . | few | TRBV29-1
CASSLEAAGGRTDTQYF | TGTGCCAGCAGCTTAGAAGCAGCGGGAGGGCGAACAGATACGCAGTATTTT | TRBJ2-3 | TRBD2 | . | TRBV11-3
CASSQGLGDSYGYTF | TGTGCCAGCAGCCAAGGACTAGGGGACTCCTATGGCTACACCTTC | TRBJ1-2 | . | . | TRBV3-1/TRBV3-2
CASSLEVPSASGPGEQFF | TGTGCCAGCAGCTTAGAGGTTCCCTCGGCTAGCGGCCCGGGGGAGCAGTTCTTC | TRBJ2-1 | TRBD2 | . | TRBV11-2
CASSQGTSGNQETQYF | TGTGCCAGCAGCCAGGGGACTAGCGGGAACCAAGAGACCCAGTACTTC | TRBJ2-5 | TRBD2 | . | TRBV3-1/TRBV3-2
CASIDAGRGKGNSPLHF | TGTGCCAGCATCGATGCGGGCAGGGGGAAGGGAAATTCACCCCTCCACTTT | TRBJ1-6 | TRBD1 | . | TRBV28
CAWSVLHGSNQPQHF | TGTGCCTGGAGTGTACTTCACGGGAGCAATCAGCCCCAGCATTTT | TRBJ1-5 | . | . | TRBV30
CASSVGTGDYYGYTF | TGTGCCAGCAGCGTTGGGACAGGAGATTACTATGGCTACACCTTC | TRBJ1-2 | TRBD1 | . | TRBV5-6
CASSGAGGPNEKLFF | TGTGCCAGCAGCGGGGCCGGAGGGCCGAATGAAAAACTGTTTTTT | TRBJ1-4 | . | . | TRBV2
CASTGTSGMTALNEQFF | TGTGCCAGCACCGGGACTAGCGGGATGACCGCTTTGAATGAGCAGTTCTTC | TRBJ2-1 | TRBD2 | . | TRBV9
CASSYSGVNTEAFF | TGTGCCAGCAGTTATTCAGGGGTGAACACTGAAGCTTTCTTT | TRBJ1-1 | . | . | TRBV6-5
CSASSGKETQYF | TGCAGTGCTAGTTCAGGGAAAGAGACCCAGTACTTC | TRBJ2-5 | . | . | TRBV20-1
CASSQGEGRPGELFF | TGCGCCAGCAGCCAAGGGGAGGGGCGCCCCGGGGAGCTGTTTTTT | TRBJ2-2 | TRBD2 | . | TRBV4-3
CASSEIGVLFSPLHF | TGTGCCAGCAGTGAAATCGGGGTTCTATTTTCACCCCTCCACTTT | TRBJ1-6 | . | few | TRBV6-1
CASSQRGPYGSETQYF | TGTGCCAGCAGCCAACGCGGGCCATACGGCTCAGAGACCCAGTACTTC | TRBJ2-5 | . | . | TRBV6-2/TRBV6-3